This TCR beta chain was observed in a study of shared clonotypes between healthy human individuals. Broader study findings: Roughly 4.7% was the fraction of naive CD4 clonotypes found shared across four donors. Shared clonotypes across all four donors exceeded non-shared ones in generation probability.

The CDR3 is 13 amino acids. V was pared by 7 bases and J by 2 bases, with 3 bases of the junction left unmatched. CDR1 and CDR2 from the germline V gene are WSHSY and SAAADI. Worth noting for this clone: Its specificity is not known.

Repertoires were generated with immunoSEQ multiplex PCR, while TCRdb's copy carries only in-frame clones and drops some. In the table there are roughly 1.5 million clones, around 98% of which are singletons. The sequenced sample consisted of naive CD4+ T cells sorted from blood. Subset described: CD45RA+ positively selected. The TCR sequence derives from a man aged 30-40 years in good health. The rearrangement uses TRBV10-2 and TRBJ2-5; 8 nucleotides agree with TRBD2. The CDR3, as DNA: TGCGCCAGCATCTCTAGCGGGCAAGAGACCCAGTACTTC. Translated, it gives CASISSGQETQYF.